A single sample gave rise to the 11 T cell receptor beta chains below, sequenced in a study of blood T cell repertoires in COVID-19 (dated by TCRdb to the early 2020s). Libraries were made using the immunoSEQ multiplex PCR assay. TCRdb stores this immuneACCESS table with in-frame sequences only. Part of the clones is absent; in the studies checked, under half of the shortfall reflects unresolved V genes, and no reason is known for the rest. The table for this sample lists under 200,000 clones; over 70% of them were counted only once. In total, the top ten clones hold 10% to 15% of the sample. Sequences were obtained from PBMCs or T cells enriched from blood (not recorded which). These TCRs come from a woman aged 60 to 75 who had recovered from COVID-19.

Many counts were recorded for this clone. The chain carries TRBV4-1 and TRBJ2-7; 9 positions agree with TRBD1. Losses at the gene ends were 0 bases for V and 2 bases for J; bases not matched to a gene: 5. The CDR3 has 16 residues. Germline loops: CDR1 MGHRA, CDR2 YSYEKL. CDR3 region: CASSQDRTGATYEQYF. The CDR3 nucleotides read TGCGCCAGCAGCCAAGACAGGACAGGGGCTACCTACGAGCAGTACTTC.

This clone was detected only a few times. J is TRBJ2-1 and V is TRBV24-1; tentatively, D is TRBD2 (5 bases). The germline gives CDR1 KGHDR, CDR2 SFDVKD. V lost 2 bases, J lost 0 bases, and 10 bases lay in between. This CDR3 region has 16 residues. The CDR3 bases are TGTGCCACCAGTGATTCCGGGGTGAGCTCCTACAATGAGCAGTTCTTC. It yields the protein CATSDSGVSSYNEQFF.

V usage is TRBV9 and J usage is TRBJ1-6; 7 nucleotides line up with TRBD1. The CDR3 runs to 15 residues. Germline loops: CDR1 SGDLS, CDR2 YYNGEE. The junction had 5 bases not matched to a gene; V was cut back by 0 bases and J by 8 bases. CDR3 residues: CASSVEQGFDSPLHF. The CDR3 bases are TGTGCCAGCAGCGTAGAACAGGGGTTTGATTCACCCCTCCACTTT.

The rearrangement joins TRBV3-1 (or the pseudogene TRBV3-2) to TRBJ2-5, with D perhaps TRBD2 (6 bases). There are 11 residues in the CDR3. Germline CDR1 and CDR2: LGHDT and YNNKEL (reference sequence). The ends were cut back, 4 bases at V and 9 bases at J, with 9 bases in the middle. This chain's CDR3 is CASSLRESQYF. CDR3 in DNA: TGTGCCAGCAGCCTCCGGGAGTCCCAGTACTTC.

This clone was observed a handful of times. The same CDR3 can be traced to other DNA sequences in this sample. The V and J genes are TRBV5-1 and TRBJ2-5, with D maybe TRBD1 (5 bases). CDR1 and CDR2 (germline): SGHRS, YFSETQ. This CDR3 has 14 amino acids. Trimming shortened V by 2 bases and J by 1 base, and 9 bases separated the two germline ends. The CDR3 loop reads CASSFGQGQETQYF. The CDR3 coding sequence is TGCGCCAGCAGCTTTGGGCAGGGCCAAGAGACCCAGTACTTC.

The V call is TRBV6-5, the J call TRBJ1-4, with D perhaps matching TRBD1 (6 bases). Deletions cut 4 bases from V and 6 bases from J, with 15 bases between. Per germline, CDR1 MNHEY and CDR2 SVGAGI. This CDR3 region has 15 residues. CDR3 amino acids: CASSFSDRTDEKLFF. CDR3 bases: TGTGCCAGCAGTTTCAGTGACAGGACAGATGAAAAACTGTTTTTT.

The chain carries TRBV7-8 and TRBJ2-3; D is possibly TRBD2 (6 bases). CDR3 length: 15 residues. Germline assignment: CDR1 SGHVS and CDR2 FQNEAQ. V was cut by 6 bases and J by 1 base, with 14 bases left in between. In nucleotides, the CDR3 is TGTGCCAGCAGTCGAGAGGGACTCGGCACAGATACGCAGTATTTT. Amino acid sequence: CASSREGLGTDTQYF.

This clone was seen only once. V gene TRBV7-2 combines with J gene TRBJ2-1; 14 nucleotides agree with TRBD2. Germline lookup yields CDR1 SGHTA and CDR2 FQGNSA. Trimming at V came to 1 base and at J to 5 bases, leaving 4 bases not matched to a gene. The CDR3 contains 17 residues. CDR3 region: CASSLGKGLAGDNEQFF. As DNA, the CDR3 is TGTGCCAGCAGCTTAGGAAAGGGACTAGCGGGAGACAATGAGCAGTTCTTC.

This clone was counted a single time. The chain recombines TRBV30 with TRBJ2-2; 8 positions match TRBD2. J was trimmed by 3 bases and V by 0 bases; bases with no gene match: 6. The V gene's germline CDR1 is GTSNPN and CDR2 SVGIG (reference sequence). The CDR3 has 16 amino acids. This chain's CDR3 is CAWSVGAGGHTGELFF. CDR3 bases: TGTGCCTGGAGTGTAGGTGCGGGGGGACACACCGGGGAGCTGTTTTTT.

The V call is TRBV4-1, the J call TRBJ2-7; perhaps TRBD2 as D (7 bases). The CDR3 totals 16 residues. Trimming pared 0 bases from V and 3 bases from J, leaving 15 bases between. Germline lookup yields CDR1 MGHRA and CDR2 YSYEKL. The CDR3 loop is CASSQDVREGVYEQYF. Here the CDR3 DNA reads TGCGCCAGCAGCCAAGATGTGAGGGAGGGGGTCTACGAGCAGTACTTC.

This chain uses TRBV4-2 with TRBJ1-4; no definite D call. This CDR3 is 17 amino acids long. V was cut by 0 bases and J by 7 bases, with 18 bases left in between. Per germline, CDR1 LGHNA and CDR2 YNFKEQ. The CDR3 spells CASSQDGWVGGGEKLFF. CDR3 bases: TGTGCCAGCAGCCAAGATGGGTGGGTTGGAGGAGGTGAAAAACTGTTTTTT.